This T cell receptor (beta chain) was captured by sequencing in a study of OX40 agonist ivuxolimab in advanced cancers. Across the study: Ivuxolimab, which is an agonistic anti-OX40 (CD134) antibody, was administered to the patients.

Findings and limits, study-wide: Expanded peripheral T-cell antigen specificity went undetermined. Expanded clones were, on average, more numerous among CD8+ T cells than CD4+.

As regards this clone: Its antigen remains unidentified.

The assay was immunoSEQ multiplex PCR, and TCRdb's table has in-frame clones only and misses some. Here the sample spans tens of thousands of clones, 84% being singletons. The input for sequencing was CD4+ or CD8+ T cells sorted from blood, taken in a trial of the OX40 agonist ivuxolimab. This clonotype was sampled from an adult with an advanced solid tumor such as melanoma, head and neck, liver or kidney cancer.

The CDR3: CASSVGWGARGNTIYF. The CDR3 DNA reads as TGTGCCAGCAGCGTAGGGTGGGGGGCGAGAGGAAACACCATATATTTT. The chain carries TRBV9 and TRBJ1-3, with D tentatively TRBD1 (6 bases). Germline V gives CDR1 SGDLS, CDR2 YYNGEE. V was shortened by 0 bases and J by 4 bases, with 14 bases between the two germline ends. This CDR3 has 16 amino acids.